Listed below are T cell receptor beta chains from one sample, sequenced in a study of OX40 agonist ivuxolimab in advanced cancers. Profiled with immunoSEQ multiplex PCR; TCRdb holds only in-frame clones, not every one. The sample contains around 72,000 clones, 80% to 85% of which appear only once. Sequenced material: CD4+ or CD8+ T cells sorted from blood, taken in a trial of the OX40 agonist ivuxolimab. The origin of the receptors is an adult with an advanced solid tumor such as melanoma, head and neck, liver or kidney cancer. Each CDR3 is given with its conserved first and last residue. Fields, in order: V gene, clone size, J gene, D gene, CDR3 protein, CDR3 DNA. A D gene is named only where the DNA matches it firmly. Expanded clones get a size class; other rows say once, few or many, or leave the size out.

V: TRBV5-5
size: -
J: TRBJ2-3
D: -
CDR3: CATAEGADQTDTQYF
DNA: TGTGCCACCGCGGAAGGGGCGGATCAAACAGATACGCAGTATTTT

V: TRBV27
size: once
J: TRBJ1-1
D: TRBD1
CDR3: CASSPSWDSEAFF
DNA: TGTGCCAGCAGTCCCTCATGGGACAGTGAAGCTTTCTTT

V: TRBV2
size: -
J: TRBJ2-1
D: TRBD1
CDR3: CASSDRGKTYNEQFF
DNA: TGTGCCAGCAGCGACAGGGGAAAGACCTACAATGAGCAGTTCTTC

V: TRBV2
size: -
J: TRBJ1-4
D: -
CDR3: CASSARTARPGGREKLFF
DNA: TGTGCCAGCAGCGCCCGGACAGCCCGACCAGGAGGGCGAGAAAAACTGTTTTTT

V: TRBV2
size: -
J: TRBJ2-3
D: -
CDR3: CASSDLTDTQYF
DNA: TGTGCCAGCAGTGACCTCACAGATACGCAGTATTTT

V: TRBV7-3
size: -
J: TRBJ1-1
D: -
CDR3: CASSLRSGTEAFF
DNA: TGTGCCAGCAGCCTCCGCTCGGGGACTGAAGCTTTCTTT

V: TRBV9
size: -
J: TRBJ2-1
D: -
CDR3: CASSVTWGAHEQFF
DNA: TGTGCCAGCAGCGTTACGTGGGGGGCTCATGAGCAGTTCTTC

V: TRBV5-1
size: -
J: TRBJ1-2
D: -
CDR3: CASSPIPGDYGYTF
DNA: TGCGCCAGCAGCCCAATACCGGGGGACTATGGCTACACCTTC

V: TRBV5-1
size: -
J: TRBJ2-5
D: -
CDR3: CASSFTASARETQYF
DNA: TGCGCCAGCAGCTTTACGGCTAGCGCACGGGAGACCCAGTACTTC

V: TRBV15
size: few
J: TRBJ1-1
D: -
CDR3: CATSRGGLSQNRQAFF
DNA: TGTGCCACCAGCAGAGGGGGCCTTTCTCAAAATAGGCAAGCTTTCTTT

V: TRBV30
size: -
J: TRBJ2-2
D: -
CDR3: CAWSTRTGELFF
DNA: TGTGCCTGGAGTACGAGGACCGGGGAGCTGTTTTTT

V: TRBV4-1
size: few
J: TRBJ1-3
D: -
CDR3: CASSQEGGPGNTIYF
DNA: TGCGCCAGCAGCCAAGAAGGAGGGCCCGGAAACACCATATATTTT

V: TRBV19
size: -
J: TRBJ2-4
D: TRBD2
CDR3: CASSTYYKPGRERNIQYF
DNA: TGTGCCAGTAGTACTTACTATAAACCCGGGAGGGAGCGAAACATTCAGTACTTC

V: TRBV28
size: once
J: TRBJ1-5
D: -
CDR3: CASSLWGAPYSNQPQHF
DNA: TGTGCCAGCAGTTTATGGGGGGCCCCCTATAGCAATCAGCCCCAGCATTTT

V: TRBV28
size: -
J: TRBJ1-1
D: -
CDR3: CASKDWGTEAFF
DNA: TGTGCTAGCAAGGACTGGGGAACTGAAGCTTTCTTT

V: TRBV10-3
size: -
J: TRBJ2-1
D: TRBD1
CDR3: CAISEWKGAYNEQFF
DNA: TGTGCCATCAGTGAGTGGAAGGGGGCTTACAATGAGCAGTTCTTC

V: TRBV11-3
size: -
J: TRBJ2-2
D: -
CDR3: CASSSPRSGELFF
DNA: TGTGCCAGCAGCTCGCCCCGTTCCGGGGAGCTGTTTTTT

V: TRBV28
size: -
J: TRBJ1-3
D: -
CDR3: CASRAGLRVNTIYF
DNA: TGTGCCAGCAGGGCGGGTCTAAGAGTAAACACCATATATTTT

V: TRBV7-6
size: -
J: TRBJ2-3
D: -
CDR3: CASSFQSGLADTQYF
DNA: TGTGCCAGCAGCTTCCAGTCTGGGTTGGCAGATACGCAGTATTTT

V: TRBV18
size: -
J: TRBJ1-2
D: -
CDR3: CASSPPVVNYGYTF
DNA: TGTGCCAGCTCACCACCGGTAGTTAACTATGGCTACACCTTC

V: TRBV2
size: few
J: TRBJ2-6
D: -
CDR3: CASRGSSSPGANVLTF
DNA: TGTGCCAGCAGGGGAAGTAGCTCGCCTGGGGCCAACGTCCTGACTTTC

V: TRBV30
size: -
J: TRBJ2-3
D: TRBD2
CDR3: CAWSIASGRTDTQYF
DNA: TGTGCCTGGAGTATCGCTAGCGGGAGAACAGATACGCAGTATTTT

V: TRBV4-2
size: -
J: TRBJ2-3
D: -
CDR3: CASSQAGPWRDSTDTQYF
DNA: TGTGCCAGCAGCCAAGCCGGCCCATGGCGGGACAGCACAGATACGCAGTATTTT

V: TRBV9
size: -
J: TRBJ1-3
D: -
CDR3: CASSPQGNGNTIYF
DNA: TGTGCCAGCAGCCCTCAGGGAAACGGAAACACCATATATTTT

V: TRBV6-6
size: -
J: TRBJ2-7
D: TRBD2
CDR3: CASSATSGSSYEQYF
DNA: TGTGCCAGCAGTGCGACTAGCGGGAGTTCCTACGAGCAGTACTTC

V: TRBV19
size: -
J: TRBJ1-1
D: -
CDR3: CATRTGAPLEAFF
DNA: TGTGCCACTCGGACGGGGGCCCCTCTTGAAGCTTTCTTT